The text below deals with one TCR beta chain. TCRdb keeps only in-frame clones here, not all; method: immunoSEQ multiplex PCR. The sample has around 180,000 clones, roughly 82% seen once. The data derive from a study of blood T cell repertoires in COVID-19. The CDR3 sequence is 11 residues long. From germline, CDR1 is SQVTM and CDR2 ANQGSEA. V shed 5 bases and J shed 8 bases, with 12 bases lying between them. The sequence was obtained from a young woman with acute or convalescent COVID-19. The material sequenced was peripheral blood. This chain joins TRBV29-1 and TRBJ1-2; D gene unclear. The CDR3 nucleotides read TGCAGCGTTCGAGGAGAATCGGGCTACACCTTC. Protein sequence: CSVRGESGYTF.